Detailed here is one TCR beta chain. This clonotype was picked up one time. Its antigen has not been determined. No base quality values were provided; no much bigger clone lies one nucleotide off. One read yields weak evidence. The sample belongs to a study of regulatory T cells in long-lasting Graves disease (dated by TCRdb to the early 2020s). Regarding the research as a whole: Newly diagnosed Graves' disease patients had taken antithyroid drugs for less than 3 months. The study was registered as a clinical trial and conducted in China. Persistent Graves' disease patients were compared with newly diagnosed Graves' disease patients by peripheral blood TCR sequencing and RNA sequencing. A total of some 35 samples underwent TCR sequencing: approximately 13 from persistent and approximately 20 from newly diagnosed Graves' disease patients.

There are 16 amino acids in the CDR3, from cysteine to phenylalanine inclusive. Just the 48-base CDR3 DNA is kept, in frame starting at base 1. The junction carries 18 bases between V and J, which are trimmed by 5 bases and 1 base respectively. According to the germline V gene (reference sequence), CDR1 reads SEHNR and CDR2 reads FQNEAQ. Sample time point, as interpreted from the label and publication: newly diagnosed GD, antithyroid drugs for less than 3 months. For both TCR sequencing and RNA sequencing, RNA was extracted from PBMCs in TRIzol. The diagnosis of Graves' disease followed American Thyroid Association guidelines. The patients came from an endocrinology department in Xi'an, China. From each patient, about 9.7 milliliters of peripheral blood was collected into an EDTA anticoagulant tube. Ficoll Paque Plus density gradient separation was used to isolate PBMCs, and no further T cell sorting was performed. An Agilent 2100 Bioanalyzer and agarose gel were used to check RNA quality, while a NanoDrop 2000 measured RNA concentration.

Libraries came from multiplex PCR. Reads for this sample came from an Illumina HiSeq 4000. iRepertoire HTBI primers and Arm-PCR amplification of CDR3 regions were used to construct TCR beta libraries. Before sequencing, the PCR products went through gel purification. The paper's processing steps were these. Gene usage analysis of CDR3 amino acid clonotypes used the 62 TRBV and around 13 TRBJ segments found across samples. COPE and FqMerger were used to merge filtered high-quality paired reads into contigs. BLAST was used to align contigs to IMGT TRBV, TRBD and TRBJ reference genes, with CDR3 defined following IMGT. Any clonotype with a frequency above 0.1% was classified as a highly expanded clone. Shannon entropy served as the measure of repertoire diversity, while the Gini coefficient captured V-J evenness. Public clonotypes were defined as clonotypes shared by more than one individual. Clones were called with MiXCR by TCRdb after fastp trimmed the public reads at Q25, and only in-frame beta chains were retained. Rows with one shared CDR3 protein collapse into an entry with the most common genes and DNA. Clone size and V and J calls follow TCRdb, not the original study. For this sample there are over 300,000 distinct CDR3 sequences; around 15% appear just once. The ten largest account for about a fifth of the sample.

The paper as a whole reports these results and caveats: The study examined only peripheral blood because the primary lesion, thyroid tissue, could not be accessed. More public clonotypes were shared among persistent patients (more than 2,500) than among newly diagnosed patients (roughly 1,000). Only the TCR beta chain was sequenced and analyzed. The authors acknowledged the small sample size as a limitation that may reduce accuracy. Preferential use of TRBV28, TRBJ1-2 and TRBJ2-5 was observed in persistent disease, whereas TRBV20-1 and TRBJ2-1 were favored in newly diagnosed disease. Compared with newly diagnosed patients, patients with persistent Graves' disease had lower TCR Shannon entropy and fewer highly expanded clones, which suggests clonal expansion.

The chain links TRBV7-9 with TRBJ2-7, with the D gene possibly TRBD1 or TRBD2, each one fitting 5 bases. The TCR originated in a female donor with Graves disease. Specimen: peripheral blood mononuclear cells (PBMCs), collected at new diagnosis, from a patient treated with antithyroid drugs. DNA sequence: TGTGCCAGCAGCCTACCGACCGGGACCGGGTCCTACGAGCAGTACTTC. Translation gives CASSLPTGTGSYEQYF.